This TCR beta chain was sequenced for a study of CD8+ T cells in alopecia areata. The CDR3 runs 11 residues. Trimming pared 4 bases from V and 4 bases from J, leaving 7 bases between. CDR1 SQVTM and CDR2 ANQGSEA come from the germline V gene. Treatment described: oral pan-JAK inhibitor, 5-10 mg twice daily. PBMCs were stained for CD3, CD4 and CD8, and CD4+ and CD8+ T cells were sorted. This clone has a single count. It was cDNA, reverse transcribed from extracted RNA, that served as the sequencing template. Data came from immunoSEQ multiplex PCR; TCRdb stores just in-frame clones and leaves some out. This table has about 190,000 clones, around 56% appearing once.

The chain joins TRBV29-1 to TRBJ2-5; D gene unclear. This sequence originates from a human donor with alopecia areata. The source was CD4+ T cells sorted from blood, collected at week 4, from a patient treated with tofacitinib. As DNA, the CDR3 is TGCAGCGTTGTCCGGGTAGAGACCCAGTACTTC. Amino acid sequence: CSVVRVETQYF. The entire variable domain, with the rest obtained from reference TRBV29-1 and TRBJ2-5, is as follows: SAVISQKPSRDICQRGTSLTIQCQVDSQVTMMFWYRQQPGQSLTLIATANQGSEATYESGFVIDKFPISRPNLTFSTLTVSNMSPEDSSIYLCSVVRVETQYFGPGTRLLVL.